Listed below are T cell receptor beta chains from one sample, sequenced in a study of read filtering for tumor transcriptome and immune sequencing. One entry per CDR3 protein, called by TCRdb with MiXCR from the reads. The data contain about 23,000 distinct CDR3 sequences, roughly 13% of them singletons. Sequencing was performed on a population of CD138-negative cells sorted from bone marrow. Every receptor here comes from a donor at least 40 years old with multiple myeloma. Both conserved end residues are part of each CDR3. The D gene is left open where the match is weak. A row's size may be missing; if present it is once, few, many or a size class.

d_gene: .; abundance: few; v_gene: TRBV5-1; j_gene: TRBJ2-7; CDR3nt: TGCGCCAGCAGCTTGGACAGGGTTACCTACGAGCAGTACTTC; CDR3aa: CASSLDRVTYEQYF
d_gene: TRBD2; abundance: many; v_gene: TRBV20-1; j_gene: TRBJ2-3; CDR3nt: TGCAGTGCCACCGGGAGGGATACGCAGTATTTT; CDR3aa: CSATGRDTQYF
d_gene: .; abundance: many; v_gene: TRBV10-2; j_gene: TRBJ1-5; CDR3nt: TGCGCCAGCAGTGGCCAGGGGTCCAATCAGCCCCAGCATTTT; CDR3aa: CASSGQGSNQPQHF
d_gene: TRBD2; abundance: many; v_gene: TRBV15; j_gene: TRBJ2-1; CDR3nt: TGTGCCACCAGCAGAGAGGGACTAGCGGTATACAATGAGCAGTTCTTC; CDR3aa: CATSREGLAVYNEQFF
d_gene: TRBD1; abundance: many; v_gene: TRBV29-1; j_gene: TRBJ2-3; CDR3nt: TGCAGCGTCCACAGGGGGCAGGGTAGCTCAGATACGCAGTATTTT; CDR3aa: CSVHRGQGSSDTQYF
d_gene: .; abundance: .; v_gene: TRBV29-1; j_gene: TRBJ1-6; CDR3nt: TGCGGCGTTTTGGAATACGGTTCACCCCTCCTCTTT; CDR3aa: CGVLEYGSPLLF
d_gene: TRBD2; abundance: many; v_gene: TRBV7-2; j_gene: TRBJ2-5; CDR3nt: TGTGCCAGCAGCTCGAGCGGGAGGGCCGTATTCGGGGAGACCCAGTACTTC; CDR3aa: CASSSSGRAVFGETQYF
d_gene: .; abundance: .; v_gene: TRBV7-9; j_gene: TRBJ2-7; CDR3nt: TGTGCCAGTGCTCGGAGCTCCTACGAGCAGTACTTC; CDR3aa: CASARSSYEQYF
d_gene: .; abundance: many; v_gene: TRBV6-1; j_gene: TRBJ2-3; CDR3nt: TGTGCCAGCAGTGAAGCTTATGGGACAGATACGCAGTATTTT; CDR3aa: CASSEAYGTDTQYF
d_gene: TRBD2; abundance: many; v_gene: TRBV28; j_gene: TRBJ2-1; CDR3nt: TGTGCCAGCAGTCCAGAACTAGCGGTTAATGAGCAGTTCTTC; CDR3aa: CASSPELAVNEQFF
d_gene: .; abundance: many; v_gene: TRBV5-1; j_gene: TRBJ2-1; CDR3nt: TGCGCCAGCAGCTTGGGACCGTCTGATGAGCAGTTCTTC; CDR3aa: CASSLGPSDEQFF
d_gene: .; abundance: .; v_gene: TRBV12-3/TRBV12-4; j_gene: TRBJ2-3; CDR3nt: TGTGCCAGTAAGGACTATTACACAGATACGCAGTATTTT; CDR3aa: CASKDYYTDTQYF
d_gene: .; abundance: .; v_gene: TRBV29-1; j_gene: TRBJ2-1; CDR3nt: TGCAGCGTTGGAGGGGATTCCTCCAATGAGCAGTTCTTC; CDR3aa: CSVGGDSSNEQFF
d_gene: .; abundance: many; v_gene: TRBV10-1; j_gene: TRBJ2-1; CDR3nt: TGCGCCAGCAGTAGGGGGTACAATGAGCAGTTCTTC; CDR3aa: CASSRGYNEQFF
d_gene: TRBD2; abundance: many; v_gene: TRBV6-2/TRBV6-3; j_gene: TRBJ2-1; CDR3nt: TGTGCCAGCAGCTCTGCCGAATTCGTGCGGGGGGGTTACAATGAGCAGTTCTTC; CDR3aa: CASSSAEFVRGGYNEQFF
d_gene: TRBD2; abundance: many; v_gene: TRBV27; j_gene: TRBJ2-1; CDR3nt: TGTGCCACCGGACTAGCGGGTGGTGGCGATGAGCAGTTCTTC; CDR3aa: CATGLAGGGDEQFF
d_gene: TRBD2; abundance: many; v_gene: TRBV11-2; j_gene: TRBJ2-1; CDR3nt: TGTGCCAGCAGCTTAGTAGGGACTAGCGTTCATGAGCAGTTCTTC; CDR3aa: CASSLVGTSVHEQFF
d_gene: .; abundance: few; v_gene: TRBV4-1; j_gene: TRBJ1-1; CDR3nt: TGCGCCAGCAGCCACCATTTGGAGGGTTACTCTGAAGCTTTCTTT; CDR3aa: CASSHHLEGYSEAFF
d_gene: .; abundance: .; v_gene: TRBV4-1; j_gene: TRBJ2-5; CDR3nt: TGCGCCAGCAGCCAAGGGGGGGTCGGAGAGACCCAGTACTTC; CDR3aa: CASSQGGVGETQYF
d_gene: .; abundance: .; v_gene: TRBV28; j_gene: TRBJ2-3; CDR3nt: TGTGCCAGCACTGGCGGGGCAACAGATACGCGGTATTTT; CDR3aa: CASTGGATDTRYF
d_gene: .; abundance: many; v_gene: TRBV19; j_gene: TRBJ1-5; CDR3nt: TGTGCCAGTAGTATCGGGGGGAATGGGAATCAGCCCCAGCATTTT; CDR3aa: CASSIGGNGNQPQHF
d_gene: .; abundance: many; v_gene: TRBV20-1; j_gene: TRBJ2-3; CDR3nt: TGCAGTGCTAGAGACCTTAGAAAGCTCACAGATACGCAGTATTTT; CDR3aa: CSARDLRKLTDTQYF
d_gene: TRBD2; abundance: once; v_gene: TRBV29-1; j_gene: TRBJ2-1; CDR3nt: TGCAGCGTTCATGGGCTAGCGGGGGTCCAGTTTTTC; CDR3aa: CSVHGLAGVQFF
d_gene: .; abundance: many; v_gene: TRBV7-9; j_gene: TRBJ2-7; CDR3nt: TGTGCCAGCAGCTTAGACGGGACTTCCGCCGAGCAGTACTTC; CDR3aa: CASSLDGTSAEQYF
d_gene: .; abundance: few; v_gene: TRBV12-3/TRBV12-4; j_gene: TRBJ1-3; CDR3nt: TGTGCCAGCAGTTTGATAGGGACCTCTGGAAACACCATATATTTT; CDR3aa: CASSLIGTSGNTIYF
d_gene: TRBD2; abundance: many; v_gene: TRBV5-1; j_gene: TRBJ2-1; CDR3nt: TGCGCCAGCAGCTTAAGCGGGAGGGTCTACAATGAGCAGTTCTTC; CDR3aa: CASSLSGRVYNEQFF
d_gene: .; abundance: many; v_gene: TRBV5-1; j_gene: TRBJ2-7; CDR3nt: TGCGCCAGCAGCCCCGGGGACGGTCACCAAGAAGAGCAGTACTTC; CDR3aa: CASSPGDGHQEEQYF
d_gene: .; abundance: many; v_gene: TRBV29-1; j_gene: TRBJ2-3; CDR3nt: TGCAGCGTTGATCGGGATAGCACAGATACGCAGTATTTT; CDR3aa: CSVDRDSTDTQYF
d_gene: TRBD1; abundance: few; v_gene: TRBV29-1; j_gene: TRBJ2-1; CDR3nt: TGCAGCGCACGGACAGGTTACAATGAGCAGTTCTTC; CDR3aa: CSARTGYNEQFF
d_gene: .; abundance: .; v_gene: TRBV28; j_gene: TRBJ2-1; CDR3nt: TGTGCCAGCACTATAACCCTCAGCGATGAGCAGTTCTTC; CDR3aa: CASTITLSDEQFF
d_gene: .; abundance: many; v_gene: TRBV7-2; j_gene: TRBJ2-3; CDR3nt: TGTGCCAGCAGCCCCCCCGGGGCAGATACGCAGTATTTT; CDR3aa: CASSPPGADTQYF
d_gene: .; abundance: many; v_gene: TRBV11-2; j_gene: TRBJ2-7; CDR3nt: TGTGCCAGCAGCCCGATACGACGGGGATTTAGTTCCTACGAGCAGTACTTC; CDR3aa: CASSPIRRGFSSYEQYF
d_gene: TRBD2; abundance: many; v_gene: TRBV3-1; j_gene: TRBJ2-3; CDR3nt: TGTGCCAGCAGCCCTAGCGGGGCCCCAGATACGCAGTATTTT; CDR3aa: CASSPSGAPDTQYF
d_gene: .; abundance: many; v_gene: TRBV29-1; j_gene: TRBJ2-7; CDR3nt: TGCAGCGTTGAAGACCCTAAGAGTGGAACCTACGAGCAGTACTTC; CDR3aa: CSVEDPKSGTYEQYF
d_gene: .; abundance: many; v_gene: TRBV5-1; j_gene: TRBJ2-1; CDR3nt: TGCGCCAGCAGCTTGGCAGGGGCCAGCTCCTACAATGAGCAGTTCTTC; CDR3aa: CASSLAGASSYNEQFF
d_gene: .; abundance: many; v_gene: TRBV20-1; j_gene: TRBJ2-4; CDR3nt: TGCAGTGCTGGCCGGGCAGGCAAAAACATTCAGTACTTC; CDR3aa: CSAGRAGKNIQYF
d_gene: TRBD1; abundance: many; v_gene: TRBV5-1; j_gene: TRBJ2-7; CDR3nt: TGCGCCAGCAGCTCGGACAGGGCTAGATCCTACGAGCAGTACTTC; CDR3aa: CASSSDRARSYEQYF
d_gene: .; abundance: many; v_gene: TRBV5-1; j_gene: TRBJ2-2; CDR3nt: TGCGCCAGCAGTACGGCTAGGGGCACCGGGGAGCTGTTTTTT; CDR3aa: CASSTARGTGELFF
d_gene: TRBD2; abundance: many; v_gene: TRBV20-1; j_gene: TRBJ2-7; CDR3nt: TGCAGTGCTAGAGCGCGGAGGGGACTAGCGGGAGGAGGGTACGAGCAGTACTTC; CDR3aa: CSARARRGLAGGGYEQYF
d_gene: TRBD2; abundance: many; v_gene: TRBV5-1; j_gene: TRBJ2-3; CDR3nt: TGCGCCAGCAGCTTGGGAACTAGCGGGGTCACAGATACGCAGTATTTT; CDR3aa: CASSLGTSGVTDTQYF
d_gene: .; abundance: few; v_gene: TRBV14; j_gene: TRBJ2-1; CDR3nt: TGTGCCAGCAGCCAAGATGTGGACGGCTCCTACAATGAGCAGTTCTTC; CDR3aa: CASSQDVDGSYNEQFF
d_gene: TRBD2; abundance: many; v_gene: TRBV29-1; j_gene: TRBJ2-3; CDR3nt: TGCAGCGATGGGGAGGGAAGGGGGACTAGCGGGAGGCCCCGCACAGATACGCAGTATTTT; CDR3aa: CSDGEGRGTSGRPRTDTQYF
d_gene: TRBD2; abundance: many; v_gene: TRBV7-3; j_gene: TRBJ2-2; CDR3nt: TGTGCCAGCAGCTTAGTGGGAGGGCCTGGCACCGGGGAGCTGTTTTTT; CDR3aa: CASSLVGGPGTGELFF